Each of the 2 T cell receptor beta chains below was sequenced from the same sample in a study of T cell responses to AZD1222 COVID-19 vaccine. Only in-frame clones appear in the TCRdb table, and some are missing; sequencing was by immunoSEQ multiplex PCR. The repertoire holds 150,000 to 200,000 clones, over 80% seen once, with less than 2.5% in the top ten. The input for sequencing was peripheral blood, taken on day 0 of AZD1222 vaccination. The receptors originated from an adult in good health.

The chain links TRBV6-2 or TRBV6-3 to TRBJ2-7; no firm D call. CDR3 size: 12 residues. Germline CDR1 reads MNHEY; CDR2 reads SVGEGT. The V end was cut by 5 bases, the J end by 2 bases, with 7 bases between. CDR3 bases: TGTGCCAGCAGTCTCTCTGCCTACGAGCAGTACTTC. This translates into CASSLSAYEQYF.

This clone has just one count. The CDR3 reads CASSQGVSLAGMNTGELFF. The CDR3 nucleotides read TGCGCCAGCAGCCAAGGTGTAAGTCTAGCGGGGATGAACACCGGGGAGCTGTTTTTT. This sequence joins TRBV4-3 and TRBJ2-2; 9 nucleotides align to TRBD2. Germline V gene sequence: CDR1 LGHNA, CDR2 YSLEER. V dropped 1 base and J dropped 1; count of bases not matched to a gene: 10. The CDR3 totals 19 residues.